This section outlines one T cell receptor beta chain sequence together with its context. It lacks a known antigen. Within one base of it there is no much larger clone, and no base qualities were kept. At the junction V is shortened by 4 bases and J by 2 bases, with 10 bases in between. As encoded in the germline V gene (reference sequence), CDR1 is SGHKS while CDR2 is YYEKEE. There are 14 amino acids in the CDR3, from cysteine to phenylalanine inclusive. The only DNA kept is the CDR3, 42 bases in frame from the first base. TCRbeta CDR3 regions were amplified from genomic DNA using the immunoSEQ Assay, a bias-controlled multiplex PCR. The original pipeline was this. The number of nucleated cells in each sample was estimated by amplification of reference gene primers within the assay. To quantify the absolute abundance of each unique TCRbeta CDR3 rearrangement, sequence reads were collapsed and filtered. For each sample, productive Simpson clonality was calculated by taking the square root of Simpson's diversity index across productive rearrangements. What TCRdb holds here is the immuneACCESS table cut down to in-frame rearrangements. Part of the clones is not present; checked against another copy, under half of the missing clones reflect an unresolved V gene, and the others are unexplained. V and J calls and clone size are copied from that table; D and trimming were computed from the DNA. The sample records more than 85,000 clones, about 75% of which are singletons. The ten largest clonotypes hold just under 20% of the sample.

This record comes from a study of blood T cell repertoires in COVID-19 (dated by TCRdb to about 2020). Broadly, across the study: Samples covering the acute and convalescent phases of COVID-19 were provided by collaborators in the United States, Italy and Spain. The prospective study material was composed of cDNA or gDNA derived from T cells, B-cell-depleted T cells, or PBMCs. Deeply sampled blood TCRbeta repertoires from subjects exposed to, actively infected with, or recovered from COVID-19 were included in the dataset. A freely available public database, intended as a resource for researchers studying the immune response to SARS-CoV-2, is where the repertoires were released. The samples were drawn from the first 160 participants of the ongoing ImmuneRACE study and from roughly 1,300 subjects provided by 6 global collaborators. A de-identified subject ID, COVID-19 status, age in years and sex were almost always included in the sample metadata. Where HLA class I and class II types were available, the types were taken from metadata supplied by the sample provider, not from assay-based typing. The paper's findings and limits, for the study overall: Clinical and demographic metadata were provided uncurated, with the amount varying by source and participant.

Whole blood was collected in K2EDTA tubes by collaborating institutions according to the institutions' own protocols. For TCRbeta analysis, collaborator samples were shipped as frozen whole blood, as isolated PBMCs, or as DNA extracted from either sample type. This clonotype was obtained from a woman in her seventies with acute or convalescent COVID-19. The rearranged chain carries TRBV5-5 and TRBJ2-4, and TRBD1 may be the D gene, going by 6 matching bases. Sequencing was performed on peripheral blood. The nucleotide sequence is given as TGTGCCAGCAGCCTGGGGACAACCAAAAACATTCAGTACTTC. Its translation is CASSLGTTKNIQYF. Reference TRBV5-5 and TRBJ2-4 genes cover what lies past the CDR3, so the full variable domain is DAGVTQSPTHLIKTRGQQVTLRCSPISGHKSVSWYQQVLGQGPQFIFQYYEKEERGRGNFPDRFSARQFPNYSSELNVNALLLGDSALYLCASSLGTTKNIQYFGAGTRLSVL.